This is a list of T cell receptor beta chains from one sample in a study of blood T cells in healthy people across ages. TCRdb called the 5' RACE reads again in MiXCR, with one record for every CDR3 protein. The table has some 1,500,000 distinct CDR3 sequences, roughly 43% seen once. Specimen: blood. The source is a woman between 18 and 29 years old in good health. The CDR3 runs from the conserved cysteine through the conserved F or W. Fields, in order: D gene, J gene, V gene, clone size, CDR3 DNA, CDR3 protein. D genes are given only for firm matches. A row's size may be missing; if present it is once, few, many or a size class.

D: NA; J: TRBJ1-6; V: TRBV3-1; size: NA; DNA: TGTGCCAGCAGCCAAGATCCGCAGGGAGGGTCACCCCTCCACTTT; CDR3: CASSQDPQGGSPLHF
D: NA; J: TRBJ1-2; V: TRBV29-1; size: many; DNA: TGCAGCGTTGGAAACGGAGATGGCTACACCTTC; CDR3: CSVGNGDGYTF
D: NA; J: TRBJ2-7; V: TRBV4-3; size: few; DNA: TGCGCCAGCAGCCAAGAATTGCGGAAGGCCTACGAGCAGTACTTC; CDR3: CASSQELRKAYEQYF
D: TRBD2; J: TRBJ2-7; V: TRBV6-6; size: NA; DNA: TGTGCCAGCAGTTACCTCGGGACTAGTAGTCACGAGCAGTACTTC; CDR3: CASSYLGTSSHEQYF
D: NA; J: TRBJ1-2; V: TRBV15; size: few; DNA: TGTGCCACCAGCAGAGACCCCGACAGCTACTATGGCTACACCTTC; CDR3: CATSRDPDSYYGYTF
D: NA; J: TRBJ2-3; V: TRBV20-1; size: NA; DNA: TGCAGTGCTCTACTACATGGGGCAGATACGCAGTATTTT; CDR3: CSALLHGADTQYF
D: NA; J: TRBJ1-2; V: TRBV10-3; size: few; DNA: TGTGCCATCAGTGAGGAACAGGGAGCTAACTATGGCTACACCTTC; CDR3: CAISEEQGANYGYTF
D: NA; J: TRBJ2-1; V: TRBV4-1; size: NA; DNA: TGCGCCAGCAGCCAAATTACTAACGGGGGTTACAATGAGCAGTTCTTC; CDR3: CASSQITNGGYNEQFF
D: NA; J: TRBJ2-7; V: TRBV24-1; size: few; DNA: TGTGCCACCAGTACGGGGGAGTGGGGCTCCGGAGACGAGCAGTACTTC; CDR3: CATSTGEWGSGDEQYF
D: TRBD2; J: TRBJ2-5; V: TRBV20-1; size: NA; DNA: TGCAGTGCGGCACTGAGAGCGGGACAAGAGACCCAGTACTTC; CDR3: CSAALRAGQETQYF
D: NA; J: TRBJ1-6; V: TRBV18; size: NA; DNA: TGTGCCAGCTCACCACCCCTCTCGGGAATTCAATCACCCCTCCACTTT; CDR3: CASSPPLSGIQSPLHF
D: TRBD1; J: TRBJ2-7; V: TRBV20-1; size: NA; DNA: TGCAGTGCTAGAGATAGGACAGGGGGCGATGAGCAGTACTTC; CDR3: CSARDRTGGDEQYF
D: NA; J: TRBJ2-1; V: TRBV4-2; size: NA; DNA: TGTGCCAGCAGCCAAGGGACTACCCGACAGGGACACTCCTACAATGAGCAGTTCTTC; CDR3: CASSQGTTRQGHSYNEQFF
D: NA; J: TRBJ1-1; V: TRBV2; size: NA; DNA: TGTGCCAGCAAGGGGGAAGTGAACACTGAAGCTTTCTTT; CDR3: CASKGEVNTEAFF
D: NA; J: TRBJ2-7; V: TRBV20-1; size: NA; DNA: TGCAGTGCGAACCCGGGACTGGACTGGGAGGAGCAGTACTTC; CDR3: CSANPGLDWEEQYF
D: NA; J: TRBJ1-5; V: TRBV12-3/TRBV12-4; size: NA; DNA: TGTGCCAGCAGCGTGGCTGGGAGTTGGAGTAATCAGCCCCAGCATTTT; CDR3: CASSVAGSWSNQPQHF
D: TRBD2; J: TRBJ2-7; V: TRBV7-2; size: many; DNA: TGTGCCAGCAGCTTAGAGGGACTAGCGCTCTACGAGCAGTACTTC; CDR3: CASSLEGLALYEQYF
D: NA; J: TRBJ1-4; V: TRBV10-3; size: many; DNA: TGTGCCATCCCGATATCAACTAATGAAAAACTGTTTTTT; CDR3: CAIPISTNEKLFF
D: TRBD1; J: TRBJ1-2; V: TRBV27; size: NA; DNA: TGTGCCAGCAGTTATTATAGACAGGGGGCGAGTTATGGCTACACCTTC; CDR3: CASSYYRQGASYGYTF